The sequence of this TCR beta chain was determined in a study of beta chain features in type 1 diabetes. Findings and limits, study-wide: People with Type 1 diabetes carried modestly yet significantly shorter TCRB CDR3s in all four CD4+ subsets.

V was pared by 2 bases and J by 4 bases, with 9 bases between. CDR3 length: 13 amino acids. Germline loops: CDR1 MNHEY, CDR2 SMNVEV (reference sequence). As every portion of the isolated RNA was reverse transcribed, the sequencing read expressed TCRB transcripts. The method was immunoSEQ multiplex PCR; TCRdb's version includes in-frame clones alone and lacks a portion of them. The sample records about 160,000 clones, roughly 65% being singletons. Worth noting for this clone: Its antigen is currently unknown.

Material: naive CD4+ T cells from blood. The rearrangement joins TRBV27 to TRBJ2-7; maybe TRBD2 (5 bases). This clonotype was sampled from a young man with type 1 diabetes. The CDR3 is CASSLSRGYEQYF. As DNA, the CDR3 is TGTGCCAGCAGTTTAAGCAGAGGGTACGAGCAGTACTTC.